This T cell receptor beta chain is drawn from a study of post-analysis software for immune sequencing data. The V and J ends lost 2 bases and 0 bases respectively, with 13 bases between them. Germline lookup yields CDR1 SGHRS and CDR2 YFSETQ. This CDR3 spans 16 amino acids. This clonotype was recorded a few times. The antigen remains undetermined. Unique molecular identifiers had been added to the TCR beta cDNA libraries. Starting from around 1 to 10 million T cells, the study yielded 500,000 or so cDNA molecules. MiXCR was run by TCRdb on the PCR reads, yielding one entry per CDR3 protein. The sample records approximately 350,000 distinct CDR3 sequences, approximately 38% being singletons. Study outcomes and limitations: Samples made in the same batch grouped tightly together by F measure. The study found significantly lower normalized Chao1 diversity in multiple sclerosis patients than in controls. Patients used five TRBV segments, including TRBV5-6, TRBV5-1 and TRBV20-1, more often than controls.

The chain has TRBV5-1 and TRBJ2-3; perhaps TRBD2 as D (6 bases). Sequencing was carried out using blood. The TCR was taken from a girl under 18 with multiple sclerosis. The CDR3 spells CASSLGGAPSTDTQYF. CDR3 sequence (DNA): TGCGCCAGCAGCTTAGGCGGGGCCCCTAGCACAGATACGCAGTATTTT.